The clone carrying this T cell receptor (beta chain) was seen a handful of times. Its antigen is unknown. Trimming removed 0 bases from V and 4 bases from J, with 9 bases in between. The germline CDR1 and CDR2 sequences are MNHEY and SVGAGI. This CDR3 region has 14 residues. This sample was taken from a study of vaccination and CD4 T cells after COVID-19. On the study more broadly: Following dose two, a median about 70 days (range 14 to 241) passed before post-vaccine samples were taken.

The treatment was: roughly ten-day PBMC culture with coronavirus spike peptide pools or control peptides (ViraFEST assay). Researchers used the Oncomine TCR Beta short-read assay to sequence DNA from cultured CD4+ T cells. Genomic DNA was drawn out of CD4+ T cells grown in culture. Each CDR3 protein is one row after TCRdb ran MiXCR on the PCR reads. The data hold about 20,000 distinct CDR3 sequences, with roughly 56% observed a single time. The material sequenced was CD4+ T cells from blood, cultured in vitro. The receptor comes from a human donor who had recovered from COVID-19. The V gene is TRBV6-5, the J gene TRBJ1-2, with a possible D match to TRBD1 (5 bases). The CDR3 DNA sequence: TGTGCCAGCAGTTACTCGAGGGACGGCTATGGCTACACCTTC. Residues: CASSYSRDGYGYTF.